The rows below give T cell receptor beta chains drawn from one sample of a study of cytomegalovirus exposure and HLA in healthy donors. The assay was immunoSEQ multiplex PCR, and TCRdb's table has in-frame clones only and misses some. This sample has 100,000 to 150,000 clones, with more than 55% found just once. Sequenced input: PBMCs. The receptors were sampled from a young man in good health and CMV-seronegative. CDR3s include the opening cysteine and the closing phenylalanine or tryptophan. The order of the fields is J gene, clone size, V gene, D gene, CDR3 protein, CDR3 DNA. D genes are given only for firm matches. A row's size may be missing; if present it is once, few, many or a size class.

j_gene: TRBJ2-1
abundance: NA
v_gene: TRBV6-5
d_gene: TRBD1
CDR3aa: CATRPRTGFNEQFF
CDR3nt: TGTGCCACACGACCAAGGACAGGGTTCAATGAGCAGTTCTTC

j_gene: TRBJ2-3
abundance: NA
v_gene: TRBV19
d_gene: TRBD1
CDR3aa: CASSPGQVVDTQYF
CDR3nt: TGTGCCAGTAGTCCGGGACAGGTCGTGGATACGCAGTATTTT

j_gene: TRBJ2-7
abundance: NA
v_gene: TRBV6-1
d_gene: TRBD1
CDR3aa: CASSEAGQGVSYEQYF
CDR3nt: TGTGCCAGCAGTGAAGCGGGGCAGGGGGTGTCCTACGAGCAGTACTTC

j_gene: TRBJ2-7
abundance: NA
v_gene: TRBV9
d_gene: NA
CDR3aa: CASSVHRVSEQYF
CDR3nt: TGTGCCAGCAGCGTACACAGGGTAAGCGAGCAGTACTTC

j_gene: TRBJ2-7
abundance: NA
v_gene: TRBV5-6
d_gene: NA
CDR3aa: CASSSPQVPTYEQYF
CDR3nt: TGTGCCAGCAGCTCCCCGCAAGTCCCAACCTACGAGCAGTACTTC

j_gene: TRBJ1-1
abundance: NA
v_gene: TRBV7-8
d_gene: NA
CDR3aa: CASSEWGRAFF
CDR3nt: TGTGCCAGCAGCGAGTGGGGGAGGGCTTTCTTT

j_gene: TRBJ1-2
abundance: few
v_gene: TRBV2
d_gene: TRBD1
CDR3aa: CASRGDREDYGYTF
CDR3nt: TGTGCCAGCAGAGGCGACAGGGAGGACTATGGCTACACCTTC

j_gene: TRBJ1-5
abundance: NA
v_gene: TRBV28
d_gene: TRBD1
CDR3aa: CASSLPGGLRGQPQHF
CDR3nt: TGTGCCAGCAGTTTGCCAGGGGGCCTCCGTGGGCAGCCCCAGCATTTT

j_gene: TRBJ2-7
abundance: NA
v_gene: TRBV4-2
d_gene: TRBD2
CDR3aa: CASRPGLASYEQYF
CDR3nt: TGTGCCAGCAGGCCGGGACTAGCCTCCTACGAGCAGTACTTC

j_gene: TRBJ2-2
abundance: NA
v_gene: TRBV6-4
d_gene: TRBD2
CDR3aa: CASSDLAGVTGELFF
CDR3nt: TGTGCCAGCAGTGATCTAGCGGGAGTTACCGGGGAGCTGTTTTTT